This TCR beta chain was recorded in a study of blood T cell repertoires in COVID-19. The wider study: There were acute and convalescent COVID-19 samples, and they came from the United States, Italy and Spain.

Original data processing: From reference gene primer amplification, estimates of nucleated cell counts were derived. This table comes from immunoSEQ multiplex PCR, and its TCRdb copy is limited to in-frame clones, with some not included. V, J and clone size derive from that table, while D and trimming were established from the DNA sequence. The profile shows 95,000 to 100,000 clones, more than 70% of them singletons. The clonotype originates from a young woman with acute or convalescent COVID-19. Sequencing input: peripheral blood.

The CDR3 DNA sequence: TGTGCCAGCAGTGTCGATGGCGGATTAGTAACCTTC. Protein sequence: CASSVDGGLVTF. The chain recombines TRBV2 with TRBJ1-2; no clear D gene. This CDR3 is 12 amino acids long. The germline V gene encodes CDR1 SNHLY and CDR2 FYNNEI. The V and J ends lost 4 bases and 14 bases respectively, with 17 bases between them.